A selection of T cell receptor beta chains follows, all from one sample in a study of PD-1 blockade in classical Hodgkin lymphoma. Measured with immunoSEQ multiplex PCR; TCRdb has only the in-frame clones, and not every one. This sample has roughly 50,000 clones; 90% occur once, and the top ten carry about 15%. This specimen consisted of peripheral blood mononuclear cells (PBMCs), obtained before the fourth cycle of nivolumab. The receptor source for this set is a human donor with classical Hodgkin lymphoma. The CDR3 runs from the conserved cysteine through the conserved F or W. The D gene is left open where the match is weak. For some rows the clone size is stated as once, few or many, or as a class when expanded; others skip it.

abundance: NA; v_gene: TRBV10-3; j_gene: TRBJ2-1; d_gene: NA; CDR3nt: TGTGCCATCAGACCCGACCGCAGCTCCTACAATGAGCAGTTCTTC; CDR3aa: CAIRPDRSSYNEQFF
abundance: NA; v_gene: TRBV18; j_gene: TRBJ2-7; d_gene: NA; CDR3nt: TGTGCCAGCTCACCCCAAGGACACAATCCTTCCTACGAGCAGTACTTC; CDR3aa: CASSPQGHNPSYEQYF
abundance: NA; v_gene: TRBV2; j_gene: TRBJ2-4; d_gene: TRBD2; CDR3nt: TGTGCCAGCAGGGGAATTAGCGGGGAGGGGGGCATTCAGTACTTC; CDR3aa: CASRGISGEGGIQYF
abundance: NA; v_gene: TRBV7-3; j_gene: TRBJ1-2; d_gene: NA; CDR3nt: TGTGCCAGCAGCTTAACACGCAGCCGGGGCTACACCTTC; CDR3aa: CASSLTRSRGYTF
abundance: NA; v_gene: TRBV21-1; j_gene: TRBJ2-3; d_gene: NA; CDR3nt: TGTGCCAGAATAAAAGGACTTTCCAGCGCAAAGCTAACTAGCACAGATACGCAGTATTTT; CDR3aa: CARIKGLSSAKLTSTDTQYF
abundance: NA; v_gene: TRBV29-1; j_gene: TRBJ2-7; d_gene: NA; CDR3nt: TGCAGCGGAGTGCTAGCGAACTCCTACGAGCAGTACTTC; CDR3aa: CSGVLANSYEQYF
abundance: NA; v_gene: TRBV6-1; j_gene: TRBJ2-4; d_gene: NA; CDR3nt: TGTGCCAGCAGTGAACAGGGGGCCAAAAACATTCAGTACTTC; CDR3aa: CASSEQGAKNIQYF
abundance: NA; v_gene: TRBV4-2; j_gene: TRBJ2-3; d_gene: TRBD2; CDR3nt: TGTGCCAGCAGCCGGAGCGGGAGAAGGGAAGATACGCAGTATTTT; CDR3aa: CASSRSGRREDTQYF
abundance: NA; v_gene: TRBV28; j_gene: TRBJ1-1; d_gene: NA; CDR3nt: TGTACCAGCAGTTTTTATACGGGGGCTTTCTTT; CDR3aa: CTSSFYTGAFF
abundance: NA; v_gene: TRBV10-2; j_gene: TRBJ1-5; d_gene: NA; CDR3nt: TGCGCCAGCAGGGCAACAGACCCCGATCAGCCCCAGCATTTT; CDR3aa: CASRATDPDQPQHF
abundance: NA; v_gene: TRBV5-4; j_gene: TRBJ2-1; d_gene: NA; CDR3nt: TGTGCCAGCAGCTCCCGGGTGATCTCCTACAATGAGCAGTTCTTC; CDR3aa: CASSSRVISYNEQFF
abundance: NA; v_gene: TRBV11-3; j_gene: TRBJ2-7; d_gene: NA; CDR3nt: TGTGCCAGCAGCGGAACAGGTTGGGGGAGAAGCTCCTACGAGCAGTACTTC; CDR3aa: CASSGTGWGRSSYEQYF
abundance: NA; v_gene: TRBV25-1; j_gene: TRBJ2-1; d_gene: NA; CDR3nt: TGTGCCAGCAGCCCCAAGGGAAGGGGGTTGAATGAGCAGTTCTTC; CDR3aa: CASSPKGRGLNEQFF
abundance: NA; v_gene: TRBV19; j_gene: TRBJ1-5; d_gene: NA; CDR3nt: TGTGCCAGCCGCCACCGCAGGGAAGTTGGTGATCGGGAGCCCCAGCATTTT; CDR3aa: CASRHRREVGDREPQHF
abundance: NA; v_gene: TRBV6-6; j_gene: TRBJ2-7; d_gene: NA; CDR3nt: TGTGCCAGCAGTTACTTCCCCCAGTACGAGCAGTACTTC; CDR3aa: CASSYFPQYEQYF
abundance: once; v_gene: TRBV28; j_gene: TRBJ2-7; d_gene: NA; CDR3nt: TGTGCCAGCGAACCGGGCCCGTATTACGAGCAGTACTTC; CDR3aa: CASEPGPYYEQYF
abundance: NA; v_gene: TRBV28; j_gene: TRBJ2-2; d_gene: TRBD2; CDR3nt: TGTGCCAGCAGGCGAACCGGGACTAGCGGCACCGGGGAGCTGTTTTTT; CDR3aa: CASRRTGTSGTGELFF
abundance: NA; v_gene: TRBV11-2; j_gene: TRBJ2-5; d_gene: NA; CDR3nt: TGTGCCAGCAACCCCCGTGAGGGGGAAGAGACCCAGTACTTC; CDR3aa: CASNPREGEETQYF
abundance: medium-sized; v_gene: TRBV29-1; j_gene: TRBJ2-2; d_gene: TRBD2; CDR3nt: TGCAGCGCCGCGGGGACTAGCTTCGGGGAGCTGTTTTTT; CDR3aa: CSAAGTSFGELFF
abundance: NA; v_gene: TRBV6-5; j_gene: TRBJ2-7; d_gene: TRBD2; CDR3nt: TGTGCCAGGGGGGAGGGATACGAGCAGTACTTC; CDR3aa: CARGEGYEQYF
abundance: NA; v_gene: TRBV19; j_gene: TRBJ2-3; d_gene: TRBD1; CDR3nt: TGTGCCAGTAGTATAATGGGACAGAGACATGATACGCAGTATTTT; CDR3aa: CASSIMGQRHDTQYF
abundance: NA; v_gene: TRBV7-9; j_gene: TRBJ2-5; d_gene: NA; CDR3nt: TGTGCCAGCAGCTTAGTCTCAGCCGAGACCCAGTACTTC; CDR3aa: CASSLVSAETQYF
abundance: once; v_gene: TRBV5-5; j_gene: TRBJ1-5; d_gene: NA; CDR3nt: TGTGCCAGCAGCCCCATTGTAAGCTGGGGGCCCCAGCATTTT; CDR3aa: CASSPIVSWGPQHF
abundance: NA; v_gene: TRBV21-1; j_gene: TRBJ1-1; d_gene: NA; CDR3nt: TGTGCCAGCAGCAAAGCGAGTGGGACGAAGAGGACTGAAGCTTTCTTT; CDR3aa: CASSKASGTKRTEAFF
abundance: NA; v_gene: TRBV5-4; j_gene: TRBJ2-2; d_gene: TRBD2; CDR3nt: TGTGCCAGCAGCTGGATAGCGGGAACTGCCGGGGAGCTGTTTTTT; CDR3aa: CASSWIAGTAGELFF
abundance: NA; v_gene: TRBV19; j_gene: TRBJ1-1; d_gene: TRBD1; CDR3nt: TGTGCCAGTAGTACCACAGGGGGCGTGAACACTGAAGCTTTCTTT; CDR3aa: CASSTTGGVNTEAFF
abundance: few; v_gene: TRBV5-1; j_gene: TRBJ2-2; d_gene: NA; CDR3nt: TGCGCCAGCAGCTTGGGACGGAACACCGGGGAGCTGTTTTTT; CDR3aa: CASSLGRNTGELFF
abundance: once; v_gene: TRBV6-6; j_gene: TRBJ1-4; d_gene: NA; CDR3nt: TGTGCCAGCAGTTACCTGGGGTCTAATGAAAAACTGTTTTTT; CDR3aa: CASSYLGSNEKLFF
abundance: NA; v_gene: TRBV6-5; j_gene: TRBJ2-7; d_gene: NA; CDR3nt: TGTGCCAGCAGTTCAAGTCCATCGCGGGGCGGATACGAGCAGTACTTC; CDR3aa: CASSSSPSRGGYEQYF
abundance: NA; v_gene: TRBV25-1; j_gene: TRBJ1-1; d_gene: NA; CDR3nt: TGTGCCAGCAATTCCCGGCTGGGGACGGCGAACACTGAAGCTTTCTTT; CDR3aa: CASNSRLGTANTEAFF
abundance: NA; v_gene: TRBV7-6; j_gene: TRBJ1-5; d_gene: NA; CDR3nt: TGTGCCAGCAGCTTAGAAGGGGATCAGGGTCAGCCCCAGCATTTT; CDR3aa: CASSLEGDQGQPQHF
abundance: NA; v_gene: TRBV6-1; j_gene: TRBJ2-2; d_gene: TRBD1; CDR3nt: TGTGCCAGCATTCGGGGACAGAGAACCGGGGAGCTGTTTTTT; CDR3aa: CASIRGQRTGELFF
abundance: NA; v_gene: TRBV2; j_gene: TRBJ2-1; d_gene: NA; CDR3nt: TGTGCCAGCAGTGAACCCAGGGGGGGATTCTTC; CDR3aa: CASSEPRGGFF
abundance: NA; v_gene: TRBV2; j_gene: TRBJ1-1; d_gene: NA; CDR3nt: TGTGCCAGCAGTGAAGTAGGCTACTCTGAAGCTTTCTTT; CDR3aa: CASSEVGYSEAFF
abundance: NA; v_gene: TRBV9; j_gene: TRBJ1-6; d_gene: NA; CDR3nt: TGTGCCAGCAGCGTAGTCGGTCCAGACTCACCCCTCCACTTT; CDR3aa: CASSVVGPDSPLHF
abundance: NA; v_gene: TRBV7-6; j_gene: TRBJ1-6; d_gene: NA; CDR3nt: TGTGCCAGCAGCGTGGGACCGGATTCACCCCTCCACTTT; CDR3aa: CASSVGPDSPLHF
abundance: NA; v_gene: TRBV4-1; j_gene: TRBJ1-2; d_gene: NA; CDR3nt: TGCGCCAGCAGCCTGGGCTTGGACCTTCTAATCTATGGCTACACCTTC; CDR3aa: CASSLGLDLLIYGYTF
abundance: NA; v_gene: TRBV18; j_gene: TRBJ1-1; d_gene: NA; CDR3nt: TGTGCCAGCTCAACGGGACACCTTGAAGCTTTCTTT; CDR3aa: CASSTGHLEAFF
abundance: NA; v_gene: TRBV19; j_gene: TRBJ1-2; d_gene: NA; CDR3nt: TGTGCCAGTAGTATTAGAGGGGAGTACTATGGCTACACCTTC; CDR3aa: CASSIRGEYYGYTF
abundance: NA; v_gene: TRBV6-6; j_gene: TRBJ1-1; d_gene: TRBD1; CDR3nt: TGTGCCAGCAGTTACGGGACAGGGACCACTGAAGCTTTCTTT; CDR3aa: CASSYGTGTTEAFF
abundance: NA; v_gene: TRBV28; j_gene: TRBJ1-3; d_gene: NA; CDR3nt: TGTGCCAGCAACTCAGGGTTGGGAAACACCATATATTTT; CDR3aa: CASNSGLGNTIYF
abundance: NA; v_gene: TRBV6-1; j_gene: TRBJ1-2; d_gene: NA; CDR3nt: TGTGCCAGCATGGGGTATCGGGGGGCTGGCTATGGCTACACCTTC; CDR3aa: CASMGYRGAGYGYTF
abundance: once; v_gene: TRBV16; j_gene: TRBJ1-3; d_gene: TRBD1; CDR3nt: TGTGCCAGCAGCCTCGGGACAGCTCAAAACACCATATATTTT; CDR3aa: CASSLGTAQNTIYF
abundance: NA; v_gene: TRBV29-1; j_gene: TRBJ2-3; d_gene: TRBD2; CDR3nt: TGCAGCGCCCTCGGGGGGGATACGCAGTATTTT; CDR3aa: CSALGGDTQYF
abundance: NA; v_gene: TRBV4-1; j_gene: TRBJ2-1; d_gene: NA; CDR3nt: TGCGCCAGCAGCGCCCCGGGGAGCTCCTACAATGAGCAGTTCTTC; CDR3aa: CASSAPGSSYNEQFF
abundance: NA; v_gene: TRBV6-4; j_gene: TRBJ1-2; d_gene: TRBD1; CDR3nt: TGTGCCAGCAGTTCGACAGGGGGCCGAATTACCTTC; CDR3aa: CASSSTGGRITF
abundance: few; v_gene: TRBV27; j_gene: TRBJ2-5; d_gene: NA; CDR3nt: TGTGCCAGCAGTTTGCTGGCTAGATCGGAGACCCAGTACTTC; CDR3aa: CASSLLARSETQYF
abundance: NA; v_gene: TRBV29-1; j_gene: TRBJ2-1; d_gene: NA; CDR3nt: TGCAGCGTTGTTCGGGACATACTATACAATGAGCAGTTCTTC; CDR3aa: CSVVRDILYNEQFF
abundance: once; v_gene: TRBV5-1; j_gene: TRBJ1-1; d_gene: NA; CDR3nt: TGCGCCAGCAGCCCCTCGGTCCCGGGGGCTGAAGCTTTCTTT; CDR3aa: CASSPSVPGAEAFF